These T cell receptor beta chains were read from a single sample in a study of T cells in tumors after PD-1 blockade. Only in-frame clones appear in the TCRdb table, and some are missing; sequencing was by immunoSEQ multiplex PCR. The repertoire holds roughly 1,800 clones, with approximately 69% as singletons. Source: tumor tissue, taken before anti-PD-1 treatment. The receptors come from a human donor with basal cell carcinoma. Each CDR3 is given with its conserved first and last residue. Fields, in order: V gene, D gene, J gene, clone size, CDR3 protein, CDR3 DNA. The D gene is left open where the match is weak. Not every row has a clone size; where given, it reads once, few, many or a size class.

TRBV19	TRBD1	TRBJ1-1	.	CASGTGVGAFF	TGTGCCAGTGGGACAGGCGTAGGAGCTTTCTTT
TRBV5-1	TRBD2	TRBJ2-3	few	CASTTGSAGGKDTQYF	TGCGCCAGCACCACCGGGTCGGCGGGGGGCAAAGATACGCAGTATTTT
TRBV5-6	.	TRBJ2-2	.	CASSLPGSGNTGELFF	TGTGCCAGCAGCCTCCCAGGGTCGGGGAACACCGGGGAGCTGTTTTTT
TRBV30	.	TRBJ1-5	.	CAWSKLSNQPQHF	TGTGCCTGGAGTAAACTTAGCAATCAGCCCCAGCATTTT
TRBV4-1	.	TRBJ2-1	.	CASANNNEQFF	TGCGCCAGCGCAAATAACAATGAGCAGTTCTTC
TRBV3-1/TRBV3-2	TRBD1	TRBJ1-2	.	CASSQDHRGAYGYTF	TGTGCCAGCAGCCAAGATCACAGGGGGGCGTATGGCTACACCTTC
TRBV5-1	TRBD2	TRBJ2-7	.	CASSYGTSGGAPPYEQYF	TGCGCCAGCAGCTACGGGACTAGCGGGGGAGCCCCACCCTACGAGCAGTACTTC
TRBV7-9	.	TRBJ2-1	.	CASGGSYNEQFF	TGTGCCAGCGGGGGATCCTACAATGAGCAGTTCTTC
TRBV3-1/TRBV3-2	TRBD1	TRBJ1-1	few	CASSPDRGRGEAFF	TGTGCCAGCAGCCCGGACAGGGGGCGAGGTGAAGCTTTCTTT
TRBV5-1	.	TRBJ2-3	.	CASSLEAGFSDTQYF	TGCGCCAGCAGCTTGGAGGCGGGATTCTCAGATACGCAGTATTTT
TRBV3-1/TRBV3-2	.	TRBJ2-7	.	CASSPSTYEQYF	TGTGCCAGCAGCCCGTCTACCTACGAGCAGTACTTC
TRBV5-4	.	TRBJ2-4	.	CASSLGNSREENIQYF	TGTGCCAGCAGCTTGGGAAATTCCAGGGAGGAGAACATTCAGTACTTC
TRBV2	.	TRBJ2-6	.	CASSKLSYLQRANVLTF	TGTGCCAGCAGTAAACTCAGTTACCTACAACGGGCCAACGTCCTGACTTTC
TRBV7-6	.	TRBJ1-5	.	CASSLVAGGGGQPQHF	TGTGCCAGCAGCTTAGTCGCAGGTGGGGGGGGTCAGCCCCAGCATTTT
TRBV6-5	.	TRBJ1-1	.	CASSYSWAASTEAFF	TGTGCCAGCAGTTACTCGTGGGCCGCGTCCACTGAAGCTTTCTTT
TRBV5-5	.	TRBJ1-6	.	CASSLERDNSPLHF	TGTGCCAGCAGCTTGGAAAGAGATAATTCACCCCTCCACTTT
TRBV7-9	TRBD2	TRBJ2-7	.	CAIPSGGEGFEQYF	TGTGCCATTCCTAGCGGAGGGGAGGGCTTCGAGCAGTACTTC
TRBV5-6	.	TRBJ2-3	.	CASSLGVVDTQYF	TGTGCCAGCAGCTTGGGGGTGGTAGATACGCAGTATTTT
TRBV10-3	.	TRBJ2-1	few	CAISEAGAYEQFF	TGTGCCATCAGTGAAGCAGGGGCCTATGAGCAGTTCTTC
TRBV6-2/TRBV6-3	.	TRBJ2-2	.	CASSYPVNTGELFF	TGTGCCAGCAGTTACCCCGTGAACACCGGGGAGCTGTTTTTT
TRBV30	.	TRBJ1-5	few	CAWDTYYQPQHF	TGTGCCTGGGACACCTACTATCAGCCCCAGCATTTT
TRBV2	TRBD1	TRBJ2-2	.	CASTLWTGGTGELFF	TGTGCCAGCACATTGTGGACAGGGGGTACCGGGGAGCTGTTTTTT
TRBV2	TRBD2	TRBJ2-3	large	CASSEIGRTSGQGTQYF	TGTGCCAGCAGTGAAATAGGGAGGACTAGCGGGCAAGGTACGCAGTATTTT
TRBV18	.	TRBJ1-1	.	CASSPGRYTEAFF	TGTGCCAGCTCACCAGGGAGGTACACTGAAGCTTTCTTT
TRBV11-3	.	TRBJ2-1	.	CASSLRVGGPPNEQFF	TGTGCCAGCAGCTTAAGGGTAGGCGGGCCCCCTAATGAGCAGTTCTTC
TRBV4-1	TRBD1	TRBJ1-2	.	CASSQEGTVKIYGYTF	TGCGCCAGCAGCCAAGAAGGGACAGTCAAGATCTATGGCTACACCTTC
TRBV6-5	.	TRBJ1-1	few	CASSGRSTEAFF	TGTGCCAGCAGCGGACGGTCCACTGAAGCTTTCTTT
TRBV10-3	TRBD2	TRBJ2-1	.	CAISLSTTSGGAPEQFF	TGTGCCATCAGTTTATCTACGACTAGCGGGGGGGCCCCTGAGCAGTTCTTC
TRBV5-1	.	TRBJ2-7	.	CASSPGLDLSYEQYF	TGCGCCAGCAGCCCGGGTCTTGACCTTTCCTACGAGCAGTACTTC
TRBV28	.	TRBJ1-4	.	CASSFRGLSTWVGGEKLFF	TGTGCCAGCAGTTTTCGCGGCCTGTCTACATGGGTGGGTGGTGAAAAACTGTTTTTT
TRBV27	.	TRBJ2-2	.	CASSFYFRGGATNTGELFF	TGTGCCAGCAGTTTCTATTTCCGAGGGGGGGCGACAAACACCGGGGAGCTGTTTTTT
TRBV19	.	TRBJ1-5	once	CASKGRNSNQPQHF	TGTGCCAGTAAGGGGAGAAATAGCAATCAGCCCCAGCATTTT
TRBV6-6	.	TRBJ1-5	.	CASSYGGPGNQPQHF	TGTGCCAGCAGTTACGGGGGCCCGGGCAATCAGCCCCAGCATTTT
TRBV30	TRBD2	TRBJ2-1	.	CAWTLTSGDEQFF	TGTGCCTGGACCCTGACTAGCGGCGATGAGCAGTTCTTC
TRBV7-9	.	TRBJ2-7	.	CASSLDGTSGEQYF	TGTGCCAGCAGCTTAGATGGGACATCAGGCGAGCAGTACTTC
TRBV4-1	.	TRBJ2-3	.	CASSQVGNTQYF	TGCGCCAGCAGCCAAGTGGGTAATACGCAGTATTTT
TRBV15	.	TRBJ1-1	.	CATSREKGWNTEAFF	TGTGCCACCAGCAGAGAGAAGGGGTGGAACACTGAAGCTTTCTTT
TRBV3-1/TRBV3-2	.	TRBJ2-2	.	CASSQDYPPGELFF	TGTGCCAGCAGCCAAGATTACCCCCCGGGGGAGCTGTTTTTT
TRBV2	.	TRBJ1-3	.	CASSARTSGNTIYF	TGTGCCAGCAGTGCCAGGACTTCTGGAAACACCATATATTTT
TRBV9	.	TRBJ1-3	.	CASSVESRWTPRVGNTIYF	TGTGCCAGCAGCGTAGAGTCGAGATGGACGCCTCGGGTTGGAAACACCATATATTTT
TRBV18	.	TRBJ2-2	large	CASSPPGGGAHTGELFF	TGTGCCAGCTCACCACCCGGCGGGGGCGCCCACACCGGGGAGCTGTTTTTT
TRBV28	.	TRBJ1-1	.	CASSYLKGGATEAFF	TGTGCCAGCAGTTACCTTAAAGGTGGGGCCACTGAAGCTTTCTTT
TRBV24-1	TRBD1	TRBJ1-1	.	CATSEGGQGANTEAFF	TGTGCCACCAGTGAGGGTGGACAGGGGGCGAACACTGAAGCTTTCTTT
TRBV7-8	.	TRBJ2-7	.	CASSLVRSSYEQYF	TGTGCCAGCAGCTTAGTCAGGAGCTCCTACGAGCAGTACTTC
TRBV4-2	.	TRBJ2-7	once	CASSQDLRPRERTYEQYF	TGTGCCAGCAGCCAAGATCTTAGGCCCCGCGAACGAACATACGAGCAGTACTTC
TRBV28	TRBD1	TRBJ2-4	.	CASSWIGGMNIQYF	TGTGCCAGCAGTTGGATAGGGGGCATGAACATTCAGTACTTC
TRBV10-1	.	TRBJ1-2	once	CASSGPNSYGYTF	TGCGCCAGCAGTGGGCCGAATAGCTATGGCTACACCTTC
TRBV30	.	TRBJ1-2	.	CAWKKPGHGYTF	TGTGCCTGGAAAAAGCCAGGACATGGCTACACCTTC
TRBV5-1	TRBD2	TRBJ2-3	.	CASSLPGTSGGSTDTQYF	TGCGCCAGCAGCTTGCCAGGGACTAGCGGGGGAAGCACAGATACGCAGTATTTT
TRBV2	.	TRBJ1-5	.	CASSEEGPGNQPQHF	TGTGCCAGCAGTGAAGAAGGGCCCGGCAATCAGCCCCAGCATTTT
TRBV3-1/TRBV3-2	TRBD2	TRBJ2-3	once	CASSPGTSGGPTDTQYF	TGTGCCAGCAGCCCTGGGACTAGCGGAGGGCCCACAGATACGCAGTATTTT
TRBV5-5	.	TRBJ1-2	.	CASSLGRIGANYGYTF	TGTGCCAGCAGCCTGGGACGGATAGGAGCTAACTATGGCTACACCTTC
TRBV7-8	TRBD2	TRBJ2-3	.	CASSTRTSGTDTQYF	TGTGCCAGCAGCACGCGGACTAGCGGCACAGATACGCAGTATTTT
TRBV5-1	TRBD2	TRBJ2-2	.	CASKERGGTGELFF	TGCGCCAGCAAGGAGCGGGGGGGCACCGGGGAGCTGTTTTTT
TRBV3-1/TRBV3-2	.	TRBJ2-7	.	CASSPRGTVSYEQYF	TGTGCCAGCAGCCCCAGAGGGACGGTCTCCTACGAGCAGTACTTC